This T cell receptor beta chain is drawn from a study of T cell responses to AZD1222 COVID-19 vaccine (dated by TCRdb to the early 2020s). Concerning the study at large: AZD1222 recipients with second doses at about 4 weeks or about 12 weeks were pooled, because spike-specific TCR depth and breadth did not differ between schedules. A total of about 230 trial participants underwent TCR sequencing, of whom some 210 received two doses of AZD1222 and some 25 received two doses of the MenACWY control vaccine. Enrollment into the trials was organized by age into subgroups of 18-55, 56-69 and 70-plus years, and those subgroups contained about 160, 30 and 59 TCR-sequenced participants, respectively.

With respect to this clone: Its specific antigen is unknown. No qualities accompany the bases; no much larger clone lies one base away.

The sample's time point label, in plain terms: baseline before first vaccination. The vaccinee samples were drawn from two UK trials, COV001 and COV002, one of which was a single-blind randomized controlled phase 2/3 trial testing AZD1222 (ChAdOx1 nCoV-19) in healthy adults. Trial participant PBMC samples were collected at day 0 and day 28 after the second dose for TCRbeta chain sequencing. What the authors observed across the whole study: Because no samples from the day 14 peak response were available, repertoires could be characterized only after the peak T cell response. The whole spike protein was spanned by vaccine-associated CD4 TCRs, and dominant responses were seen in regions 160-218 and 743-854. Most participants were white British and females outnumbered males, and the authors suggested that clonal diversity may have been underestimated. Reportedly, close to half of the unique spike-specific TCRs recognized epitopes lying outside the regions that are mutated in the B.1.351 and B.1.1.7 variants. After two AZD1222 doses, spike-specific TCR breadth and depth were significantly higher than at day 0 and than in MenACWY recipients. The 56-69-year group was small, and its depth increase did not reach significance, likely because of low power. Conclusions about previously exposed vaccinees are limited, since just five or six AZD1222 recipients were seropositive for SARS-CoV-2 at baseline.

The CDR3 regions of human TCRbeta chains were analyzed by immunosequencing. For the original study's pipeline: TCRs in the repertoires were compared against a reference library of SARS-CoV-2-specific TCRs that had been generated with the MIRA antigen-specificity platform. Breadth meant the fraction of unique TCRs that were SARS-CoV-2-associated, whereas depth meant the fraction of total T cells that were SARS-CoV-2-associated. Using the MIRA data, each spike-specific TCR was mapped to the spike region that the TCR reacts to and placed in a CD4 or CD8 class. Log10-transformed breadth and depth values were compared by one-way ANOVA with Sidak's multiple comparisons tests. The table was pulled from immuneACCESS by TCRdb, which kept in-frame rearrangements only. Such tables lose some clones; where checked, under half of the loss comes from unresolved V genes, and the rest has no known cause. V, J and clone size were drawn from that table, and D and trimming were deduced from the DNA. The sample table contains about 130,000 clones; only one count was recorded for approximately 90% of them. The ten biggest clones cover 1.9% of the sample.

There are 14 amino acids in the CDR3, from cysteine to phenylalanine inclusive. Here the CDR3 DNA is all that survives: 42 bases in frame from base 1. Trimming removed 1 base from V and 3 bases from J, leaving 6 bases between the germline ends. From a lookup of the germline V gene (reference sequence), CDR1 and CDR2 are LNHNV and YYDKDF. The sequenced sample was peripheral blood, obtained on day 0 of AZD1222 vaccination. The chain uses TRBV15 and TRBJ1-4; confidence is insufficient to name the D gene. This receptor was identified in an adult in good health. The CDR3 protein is CATSRGASNEKLFF. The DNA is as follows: TGTGCCACCAGCAGAGGGGCGTCTAATGAAAAACTGTTTTTT.